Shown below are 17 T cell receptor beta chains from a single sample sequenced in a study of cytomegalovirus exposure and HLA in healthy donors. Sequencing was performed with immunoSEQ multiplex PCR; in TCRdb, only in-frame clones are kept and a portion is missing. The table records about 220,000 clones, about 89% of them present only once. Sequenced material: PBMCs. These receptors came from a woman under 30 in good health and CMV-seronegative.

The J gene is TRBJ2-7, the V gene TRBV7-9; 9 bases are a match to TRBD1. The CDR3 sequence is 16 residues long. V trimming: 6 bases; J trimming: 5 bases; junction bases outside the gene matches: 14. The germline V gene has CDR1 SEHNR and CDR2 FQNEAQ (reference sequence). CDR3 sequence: CASSITQGQGRHEQYF. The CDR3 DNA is TGTGCCAGCAGTATCACCCAGGGACAGGGACGCCACGAGCAGTACTTC. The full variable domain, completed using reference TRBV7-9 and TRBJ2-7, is DTGVSQNPRHKITKRGQNVTFRCDPISEHNRLYWYRQTLGQGPEFLTYFQNEAQLEKSRLLSDRFSAERPKGSFSTLEIQRTEQGDSAMYLCASSITQGQGRHEQYFGPGTRLTVT.

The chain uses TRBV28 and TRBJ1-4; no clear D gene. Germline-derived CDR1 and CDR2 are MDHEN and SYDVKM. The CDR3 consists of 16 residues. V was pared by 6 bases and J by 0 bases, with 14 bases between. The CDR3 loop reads CASSPPDISTNEKLFF. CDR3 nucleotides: TGTGCCAGCAGCCCCCCAGACATCTCAACTAATGAAAAACTGTTTTTT. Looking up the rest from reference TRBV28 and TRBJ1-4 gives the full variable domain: DVKVTQSSRYLVKRTGEKVFLECVQDMDHENMFWYRQDPGLGLRLIYFSYDVKMKEKGDIPEGYSVSREKKERFSLILESASTNQTSMYLCASSPPDISTNEKLFFGSGTQLSVL.

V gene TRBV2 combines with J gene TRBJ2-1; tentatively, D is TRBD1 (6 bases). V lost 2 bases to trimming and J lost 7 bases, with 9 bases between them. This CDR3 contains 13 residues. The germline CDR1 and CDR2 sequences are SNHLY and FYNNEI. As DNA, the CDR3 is TGTGCCAGCAGTGAACAGGGGAAAAATGAGCAGTTCTTC. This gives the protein CASSEQGKNEQFF.

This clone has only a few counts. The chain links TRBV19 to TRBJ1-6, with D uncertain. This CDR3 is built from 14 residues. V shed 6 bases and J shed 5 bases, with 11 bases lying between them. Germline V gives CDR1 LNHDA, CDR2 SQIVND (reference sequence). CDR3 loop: CASSPVGDNSPLHF. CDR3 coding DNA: TGTGCCAGTAGCCCGGTAGGAGATAATTCACCCCTCCACTTT.

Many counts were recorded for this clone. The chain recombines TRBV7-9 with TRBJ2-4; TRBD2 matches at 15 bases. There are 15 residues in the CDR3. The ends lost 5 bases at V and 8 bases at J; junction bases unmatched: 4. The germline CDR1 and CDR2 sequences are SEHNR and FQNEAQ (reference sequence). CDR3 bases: TGTGCCAGCAGCGGACTAGCGGGAGGGGGTGACATTCAGTACTTC. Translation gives CASSGLAGGGDIQYF.

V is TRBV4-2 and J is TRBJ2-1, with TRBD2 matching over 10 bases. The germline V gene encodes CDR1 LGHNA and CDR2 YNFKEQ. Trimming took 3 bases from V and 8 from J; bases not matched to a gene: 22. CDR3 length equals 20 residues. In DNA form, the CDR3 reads TGTGCCAGCAGCCAGCGGGGTGTGGTAGGGCTAGCGGGAGTCGGCGATGAGCAGTTCTTC. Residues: CASSQRGVVGLAGVGDEQFF.

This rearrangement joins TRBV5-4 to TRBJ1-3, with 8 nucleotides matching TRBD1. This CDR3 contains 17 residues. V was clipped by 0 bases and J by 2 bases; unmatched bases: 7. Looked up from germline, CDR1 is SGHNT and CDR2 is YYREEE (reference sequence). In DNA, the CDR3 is TGTGCCAGCAGCTTGGGTGGGACAGGTCCTACTGGAAACACCATATATTTT. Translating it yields CASSLGGTGPTGNTIYF.

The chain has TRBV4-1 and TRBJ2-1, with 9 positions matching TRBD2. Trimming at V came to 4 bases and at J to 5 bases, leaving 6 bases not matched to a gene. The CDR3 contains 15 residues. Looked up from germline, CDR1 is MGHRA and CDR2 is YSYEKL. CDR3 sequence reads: CASSRPGLANNEQFF. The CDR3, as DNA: TGCGCCAGCAGCCGACCGGGACTAGCTAACAATGAGCAGTTCTTC.

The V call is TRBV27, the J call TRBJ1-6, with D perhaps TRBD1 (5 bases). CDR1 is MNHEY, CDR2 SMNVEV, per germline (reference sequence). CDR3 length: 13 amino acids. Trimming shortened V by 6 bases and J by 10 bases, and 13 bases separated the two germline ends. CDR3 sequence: CASRDSLVSPLHF. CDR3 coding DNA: TGTGCCAGCAGAGACAGTTTAGTGTCACCCCTCCACTTT.

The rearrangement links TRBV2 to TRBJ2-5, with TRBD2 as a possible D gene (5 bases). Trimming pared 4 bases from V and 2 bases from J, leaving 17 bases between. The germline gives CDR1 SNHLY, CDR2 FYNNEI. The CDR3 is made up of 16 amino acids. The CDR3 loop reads CASSGSGIRNQETQYF. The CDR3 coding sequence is TGTGCCAGCAGTGGATCCGGGATACGTAATCAAGAGACCCAGTACTTC.

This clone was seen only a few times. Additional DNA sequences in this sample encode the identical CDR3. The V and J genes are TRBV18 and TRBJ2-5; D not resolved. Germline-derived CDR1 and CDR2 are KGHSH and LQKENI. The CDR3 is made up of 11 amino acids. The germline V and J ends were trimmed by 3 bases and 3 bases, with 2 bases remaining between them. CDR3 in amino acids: CASSPKETQYF. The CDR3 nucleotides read TGTGCCAGCTCACCTAAAGAGACCCAGTACTTC.

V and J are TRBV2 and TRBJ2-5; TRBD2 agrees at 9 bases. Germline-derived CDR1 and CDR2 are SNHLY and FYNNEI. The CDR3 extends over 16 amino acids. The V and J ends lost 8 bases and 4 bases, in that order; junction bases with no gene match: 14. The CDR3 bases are TGTGCCAGCTATTTAGGCGGGAGGGCCTGGGTAGAGACCCAGTACTTC. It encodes CASYLGGRAWVETQYF.

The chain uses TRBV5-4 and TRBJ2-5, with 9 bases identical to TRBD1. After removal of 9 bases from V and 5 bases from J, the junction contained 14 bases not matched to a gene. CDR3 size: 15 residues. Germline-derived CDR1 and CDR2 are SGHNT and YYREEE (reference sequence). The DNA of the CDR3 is TGTGCCACCGTCGAGGACAGGGGAATCGACGAGACCCAGTACTTC. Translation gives CATVEDRGIDETQYF.

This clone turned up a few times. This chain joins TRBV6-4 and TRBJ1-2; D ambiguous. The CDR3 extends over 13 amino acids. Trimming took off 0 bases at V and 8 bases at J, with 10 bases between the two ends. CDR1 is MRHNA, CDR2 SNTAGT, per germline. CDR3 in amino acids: CASSDSGEGGYTF. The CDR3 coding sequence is TGTGCCAGCAGTGACTCCGGGGAAGGAGGCTACACCTTC.

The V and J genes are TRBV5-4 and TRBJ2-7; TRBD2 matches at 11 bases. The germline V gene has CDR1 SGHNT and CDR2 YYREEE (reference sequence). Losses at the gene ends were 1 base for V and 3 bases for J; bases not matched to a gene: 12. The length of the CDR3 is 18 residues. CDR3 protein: CASSLWGASGGINYEQYF. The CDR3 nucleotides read TGTGCCAGCAGCTTGTGGGGAGCTAGCGGGGGGATTAACTACGAGCAGTACTTC. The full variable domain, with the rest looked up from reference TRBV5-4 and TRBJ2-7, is ETGVTQSPTHLIKTRGQQVTLRCSSQSGHNTVSWYQQALGQGPQFIFQYYREEENGRGNFPPRFSGLQFPNYSSELNVNALELDDSALYLCASSLWGASGGINYEQYFGPGTRLTVT.

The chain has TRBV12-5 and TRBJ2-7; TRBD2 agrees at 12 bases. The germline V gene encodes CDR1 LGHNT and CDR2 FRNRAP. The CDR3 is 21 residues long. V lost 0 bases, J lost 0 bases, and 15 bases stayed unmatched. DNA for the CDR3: TGTGCTAGTGGTTTGGTATTGGGTGTGAGACTAGCGGGGGAATACTCCTACGAGCAGTACTTC. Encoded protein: CASGLVLGVRLAGEYSYEQYF.

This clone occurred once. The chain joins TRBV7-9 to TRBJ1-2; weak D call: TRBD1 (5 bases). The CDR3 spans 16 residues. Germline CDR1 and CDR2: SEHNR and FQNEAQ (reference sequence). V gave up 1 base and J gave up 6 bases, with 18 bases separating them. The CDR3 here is CASSLVGQLKGNGYTF. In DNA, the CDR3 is TGTGCCAGCAGCTTAGTAGGGCAGCTAAAGGGGAATGGCTACACCTTC.